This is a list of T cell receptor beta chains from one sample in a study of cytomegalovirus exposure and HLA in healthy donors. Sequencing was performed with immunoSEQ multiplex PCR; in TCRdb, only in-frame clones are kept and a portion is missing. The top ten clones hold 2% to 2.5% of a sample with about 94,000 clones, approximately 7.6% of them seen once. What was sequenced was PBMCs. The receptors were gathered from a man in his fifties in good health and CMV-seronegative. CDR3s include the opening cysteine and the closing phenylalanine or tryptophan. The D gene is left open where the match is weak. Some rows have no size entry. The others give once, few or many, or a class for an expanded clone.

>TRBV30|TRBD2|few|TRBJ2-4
CAWGLAGNIQYF
TGTGCCTGGGGGCTAGCGGGAAACATTCAGTACTTC
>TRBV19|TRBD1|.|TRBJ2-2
CASNKDRGNGELFF
TGTGCCAGTAATAAGGACAGGGGAAACGGGGAGCTGTTTTTT
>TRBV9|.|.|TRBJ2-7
CASSVEAGWDEQYF
TGTGCCAGCAGCGTAGAAGCGGGCTGGGACGAGCAGTACTTC
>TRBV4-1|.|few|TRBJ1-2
CASSQESGYGYTF
TGCGCCAGCAGCCAAGAGTCCGGGTATGGCTACACCTTC
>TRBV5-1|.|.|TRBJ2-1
CASSLNQNEQFF
TGCGCCAGCAGCTTAAATCAGAATGAGCAGTTCTTC
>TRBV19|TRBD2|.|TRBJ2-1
CASSLLTSGPYNEQFF
TGTGCCAGTAGTCTACTGACTAGCGGTCCTTACAATGAGCAGTTCTTC
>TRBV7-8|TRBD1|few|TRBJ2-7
CASSAPGQGSVAVTYEQYF
TGTGCCAGCAGCGCCCCGGGACAGGGGTCGGTAGCGGTAACCTACGAGCAGTACTTC
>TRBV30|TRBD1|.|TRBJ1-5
CAWSEGAKSNQPQHF
TGTGCCTGGTCCGAGGGGGCAAAAAGCAATCAGCCCCAGCATTTT
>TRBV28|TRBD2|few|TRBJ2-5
CASSFRGLAGETQYF
TGTGCCAGCAGTTTCCGGGGGCTAGCGGGGGAGACCCAGTACTTC
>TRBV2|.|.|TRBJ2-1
CASSERLVGYNEQFF
TGTGCCAGCAGTGAGAGACTAGTTGGGTACAATGAGCAGTTCTTC
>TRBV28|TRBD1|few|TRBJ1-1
CASTQAGTGENTEAFF
TGTGCCAGCACCCAAGCCGGGACAGGGGAGAACACTGAAGCTTTCTTT
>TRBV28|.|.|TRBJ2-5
CASSLWGGQETQYF
TGTGCCAGCAGTTTATGGGGGGGCCAAGAGACCCAGTACTTC
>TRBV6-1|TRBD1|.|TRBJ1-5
CASSETGVHQPQHF
TGTGCCAGCAGTGAGACAGGGGTGCATCAGCCCCAGCATTTT
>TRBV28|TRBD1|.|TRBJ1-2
CASSPRQGQNNYGYTF
TGTGCCAGCAGCCCTAGACAGGGACAGAACAACTATGGCTACACCTTC
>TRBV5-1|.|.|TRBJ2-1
CASSLQNEQFF
TGCGCCAGCAGCTTACAAAATGAGCAGTTCTTC
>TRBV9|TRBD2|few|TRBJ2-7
CASSVEGRTSVPYEQYF
TGTGCCAGCAGCGTAGAGGGTAGGACTAGCGTTCCCTACGAGCAGTACTTC
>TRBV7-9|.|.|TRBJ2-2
CASSLGQMNTGELFF
TGTGCCAGCAGCTTAGGTCAGATGAACACCGGGGAGCTGTTTTTT
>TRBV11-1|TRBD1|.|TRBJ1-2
CASSSGTGDASFGYTF
TGTGCCAGCAGCTCGGGGACAGGGGACGCCTCCTTTGGCTACACCTTC
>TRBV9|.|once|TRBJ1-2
CASSSGLLPNYGYTF
TGTGCCAGCAGTTCGGGACTCCTGCCCAACTATGGCTACACCTTC
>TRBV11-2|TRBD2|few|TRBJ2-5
CASSTGLAEETQYF
TGTGCCAGCAGCACCGGACTAGCGGAAGAGACCCAGTACTTC
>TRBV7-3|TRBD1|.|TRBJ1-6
CASSLRTGDNSPLHF
TGTGCCAGCAGCCTCCGGACAGGGGATAATTCACCCCTCCACTTT
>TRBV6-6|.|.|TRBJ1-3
CASSSGERGNTIYF
TGTGCCAGCAGTTCAGGGGAGCGTGGAAACACCATATATTTT
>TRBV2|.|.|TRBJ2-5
CASNRNTFQETQYF
TGTGCCAGCAACAGAAATACCTTCCAAGAGACCCAGTACTTC
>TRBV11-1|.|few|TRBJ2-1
CASSSGSRGNEQFF
TGTGCCAGCAGCTCCGGGTCCAGAGGAAATGAGCAGTTCTTC
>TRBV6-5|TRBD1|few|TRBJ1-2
CASSPDRGRGYTF
TGTGCCAGCAGTCCTGACAGGGGCCGCGGCTACACCTTC